This TCR beta chain was sequenced during a study of T cell responses to AZD1222 COVID-19 vaccine. Produced via immunoSEQ multiplex PCR; TCRdb's table is partial and in-frame only. The repertoire holds tens of thousands of clones, with about four fifths as singletons. Germline CDR1 is MDHEN and CDR2 is SYDVKM. This CDR3 is built from 15 residues. V was pared by 0 bases and J by 5 bases, with 5 bases of the junction left unmatched. General study points: There were repertoire samples only from the period after the peak T cell response. The CD4 TCRs associated with vaccination extended across spike and predominated at 160-218 and 743-854. There were mostly white British donors and more females than males, and clonal diversity was possibly underestimated.

Regarding this clone: Its specificity is not known.

This receptor was identified in an adult in good health. The J gene is TRBJ2-7, the V gene TRBV28, with 9 bases matching TRBD1. The source was peripheral blood, collected on day 0 of AZD1222 vaccination. The DNA of the CDR3 is TGTGCCAGCAGTTTATGGGGGACAGGGAAGAACGAGCAGTACTTC. Translation: CASSLWGTGKNEQYF.